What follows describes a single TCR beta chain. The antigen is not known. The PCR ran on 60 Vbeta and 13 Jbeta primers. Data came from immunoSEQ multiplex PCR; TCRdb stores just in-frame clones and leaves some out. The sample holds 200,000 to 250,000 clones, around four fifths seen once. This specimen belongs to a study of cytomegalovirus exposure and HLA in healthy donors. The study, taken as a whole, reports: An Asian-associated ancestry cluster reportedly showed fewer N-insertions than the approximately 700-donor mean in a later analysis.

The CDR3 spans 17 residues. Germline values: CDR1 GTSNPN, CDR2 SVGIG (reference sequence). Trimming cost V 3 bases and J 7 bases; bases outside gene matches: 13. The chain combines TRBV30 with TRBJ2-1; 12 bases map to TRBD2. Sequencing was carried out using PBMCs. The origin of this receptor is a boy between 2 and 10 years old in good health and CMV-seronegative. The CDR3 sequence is CAWRRTLLAGGPNEQFF. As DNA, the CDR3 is TGTGCCTGGAGGCGCACCCTCCTAGCGGGGGGGCCAAATGAGCAGTTCTTC.